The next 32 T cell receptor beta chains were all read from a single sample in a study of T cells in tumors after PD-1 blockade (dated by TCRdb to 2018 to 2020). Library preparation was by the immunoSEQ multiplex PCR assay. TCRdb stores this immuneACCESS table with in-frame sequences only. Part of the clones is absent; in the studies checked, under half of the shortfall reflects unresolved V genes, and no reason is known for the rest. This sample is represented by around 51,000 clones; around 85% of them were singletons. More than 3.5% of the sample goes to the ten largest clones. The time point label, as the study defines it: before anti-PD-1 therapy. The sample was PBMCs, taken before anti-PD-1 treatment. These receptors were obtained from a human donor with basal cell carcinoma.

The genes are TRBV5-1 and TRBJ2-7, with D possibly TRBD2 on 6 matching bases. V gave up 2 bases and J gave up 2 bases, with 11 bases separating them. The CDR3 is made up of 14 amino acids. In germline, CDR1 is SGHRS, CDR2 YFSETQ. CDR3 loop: CASSLIGTAYEQYF. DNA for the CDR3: TGCGCCAGCAGCTTAATCGGGACTGCCTACGAGCAGTACTTC.

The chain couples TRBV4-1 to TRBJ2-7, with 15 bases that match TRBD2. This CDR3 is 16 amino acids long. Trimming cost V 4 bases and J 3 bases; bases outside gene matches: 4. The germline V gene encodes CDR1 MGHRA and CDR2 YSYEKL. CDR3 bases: TGCGCCAGCAGCCCGGGACTAGCGGGGGGATTCTACGAGCAGTACTTC. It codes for CASSPGLAGGFYEQYF.

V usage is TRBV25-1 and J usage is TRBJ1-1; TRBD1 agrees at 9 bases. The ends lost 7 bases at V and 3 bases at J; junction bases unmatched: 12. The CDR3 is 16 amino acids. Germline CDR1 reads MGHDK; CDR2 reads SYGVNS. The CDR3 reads CASNDGTGRVYTEAFF. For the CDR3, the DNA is TGTGCCAGCAACGATGGGACAGGGAGGGTATACACTGAAGCTTTCTTT.

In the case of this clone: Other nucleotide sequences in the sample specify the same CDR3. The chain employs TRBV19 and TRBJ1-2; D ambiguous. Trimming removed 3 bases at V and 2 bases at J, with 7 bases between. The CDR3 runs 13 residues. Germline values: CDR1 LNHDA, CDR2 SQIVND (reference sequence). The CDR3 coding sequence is TGTGCCAGTAGTATGACGGGGAACTATGGCTACACCTTC. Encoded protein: CASSMTGNYGYTF.

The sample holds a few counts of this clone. The chain's CDR3 is CAILPWGVIGETQYF. The CDR3 coding sequence is TGTGCCATCCTCCCTTGGGGCGTAATCGGAGAGACCCAGTACTTC. The genes are TRBV10-3 and TRBJ2-5; D is possibly TRBD1 (5 bases). Trimming pared 8 bases from V and 4 bases from J, leaving 20 bases between. Looked up from germline, CDR1 is ENHRY and CDR2 is SYGVKD. CDR3 length: 15 amino acids.

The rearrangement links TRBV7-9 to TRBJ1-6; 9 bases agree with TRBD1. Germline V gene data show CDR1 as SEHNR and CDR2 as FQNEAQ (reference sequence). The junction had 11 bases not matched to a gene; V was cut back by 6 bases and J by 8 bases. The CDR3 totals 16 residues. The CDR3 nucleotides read TGTGCCAGCAGGCCCCACGGGACAGGGAGTTATTCACCCCTCCACTTT. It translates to CASRPHGTGSYSPLHF.

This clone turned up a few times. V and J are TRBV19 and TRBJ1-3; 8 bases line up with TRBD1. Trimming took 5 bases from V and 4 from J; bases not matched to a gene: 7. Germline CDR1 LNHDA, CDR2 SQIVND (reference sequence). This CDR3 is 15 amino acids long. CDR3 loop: CASSSDDRGGNTIYF. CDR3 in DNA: TGTGCCAGTAGTTCCGACGACAGGGGAGGAAACACCATATATTTT. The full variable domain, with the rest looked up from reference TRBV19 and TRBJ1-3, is DGGITQSPKYLFRKEGQNVTLSCEQNLNHDAMYWYRQDPGQGLRLIYYSQIVNDFQKGDIAEGYSVSREKKESFPLTVTSAQKNPTAFYLCASSSDDRGGNTIYFGEGSWLTVV.

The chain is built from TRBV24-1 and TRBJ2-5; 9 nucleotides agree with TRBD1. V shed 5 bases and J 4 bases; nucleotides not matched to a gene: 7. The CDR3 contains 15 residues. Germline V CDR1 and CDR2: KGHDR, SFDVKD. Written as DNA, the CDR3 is TGTGCCACCAGTGTTTCACAGGGGGCGGGAGAGACCCAGTACTTC. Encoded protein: CATSVSQGAGETQYF.

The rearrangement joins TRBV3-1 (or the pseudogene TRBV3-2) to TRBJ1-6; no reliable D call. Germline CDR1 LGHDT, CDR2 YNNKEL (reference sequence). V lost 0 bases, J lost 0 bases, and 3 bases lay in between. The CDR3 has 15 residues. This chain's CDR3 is CASSQESSYNSPLHF. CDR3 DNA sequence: TGTGCCAGCAGCCAAGAAAGCTCCTATAATTCACCCCTCCACTTT.

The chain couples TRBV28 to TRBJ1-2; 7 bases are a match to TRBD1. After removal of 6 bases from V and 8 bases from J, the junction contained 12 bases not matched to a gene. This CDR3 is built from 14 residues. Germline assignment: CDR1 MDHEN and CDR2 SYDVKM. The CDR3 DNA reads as TGTGCCAGCAGGGCCACAGGGGATTCGGACGGCTACACCTTC. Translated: CASRATGDSDGYTF.

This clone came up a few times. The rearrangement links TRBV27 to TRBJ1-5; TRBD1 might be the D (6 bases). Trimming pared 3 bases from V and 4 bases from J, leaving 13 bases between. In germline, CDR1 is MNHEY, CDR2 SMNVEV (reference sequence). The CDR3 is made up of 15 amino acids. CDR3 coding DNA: TGTGCCAGCAGTTTCCAGGGTACAGGGAATCAGCCCCAGCATTTT. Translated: CASSFQGTGNQPQHF.

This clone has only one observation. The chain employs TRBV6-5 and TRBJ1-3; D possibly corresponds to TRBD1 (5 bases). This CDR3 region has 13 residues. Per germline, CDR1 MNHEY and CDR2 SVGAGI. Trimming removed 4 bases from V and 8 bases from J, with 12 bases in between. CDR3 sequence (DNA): TGTGCCAGCAGTTCCCTCGGGGCGGACACCATATATTTT. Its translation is CASSSLGADTIYF.

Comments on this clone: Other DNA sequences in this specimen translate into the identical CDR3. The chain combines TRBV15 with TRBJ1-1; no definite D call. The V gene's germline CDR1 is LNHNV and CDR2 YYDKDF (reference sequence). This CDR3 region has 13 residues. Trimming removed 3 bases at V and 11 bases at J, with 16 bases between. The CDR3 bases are TGTGCCACCAGCAGGGATAGAAGTTTTAGGGCTTTCTTT. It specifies CATSRDRSFRAFF.

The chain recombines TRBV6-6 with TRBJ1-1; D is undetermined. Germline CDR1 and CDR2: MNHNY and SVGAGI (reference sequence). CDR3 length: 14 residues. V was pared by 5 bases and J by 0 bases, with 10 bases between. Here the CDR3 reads CASSLDGLNTEAFF. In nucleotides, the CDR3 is TGTGCCAGCAGTCTGGACGGCTTGAACACTGAAGCTTTCTTT.

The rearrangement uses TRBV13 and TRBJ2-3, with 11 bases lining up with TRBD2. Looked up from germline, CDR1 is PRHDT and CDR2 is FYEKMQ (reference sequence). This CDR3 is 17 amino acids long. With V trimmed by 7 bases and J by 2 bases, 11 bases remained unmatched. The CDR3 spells CASTESSGGTATDTQYF. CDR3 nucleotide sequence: TGTGCCAGCACCGAATCTAGCGGGGGGACCGCCACAGATACGCAGTATTTT.

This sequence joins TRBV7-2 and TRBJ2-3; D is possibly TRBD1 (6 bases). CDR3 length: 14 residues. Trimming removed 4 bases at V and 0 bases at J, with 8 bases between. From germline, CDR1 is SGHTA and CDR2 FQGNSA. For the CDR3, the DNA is TGTGCCAGCAGCTACAGGGTGAGCACAGATACGCAGTATTTT. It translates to CASSYRVSTDTQYF.

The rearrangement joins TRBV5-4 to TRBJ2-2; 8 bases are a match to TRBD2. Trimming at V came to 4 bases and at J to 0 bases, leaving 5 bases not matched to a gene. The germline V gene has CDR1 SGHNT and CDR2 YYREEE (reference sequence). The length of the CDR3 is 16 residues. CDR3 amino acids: CASSPTAGANTGELFF. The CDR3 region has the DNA TGTGCCAGCAGCCCTACAGCGGGAGCGAACACCGGGGAGCTGTTTTTT.

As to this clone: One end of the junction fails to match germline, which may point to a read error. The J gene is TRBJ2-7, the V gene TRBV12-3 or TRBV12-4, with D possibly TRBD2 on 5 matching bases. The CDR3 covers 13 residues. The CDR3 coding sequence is TGTGCCAGCAGTATAGCGAATAATTACGAGCAGTACTTC. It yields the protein CASSIANNYEQYF.

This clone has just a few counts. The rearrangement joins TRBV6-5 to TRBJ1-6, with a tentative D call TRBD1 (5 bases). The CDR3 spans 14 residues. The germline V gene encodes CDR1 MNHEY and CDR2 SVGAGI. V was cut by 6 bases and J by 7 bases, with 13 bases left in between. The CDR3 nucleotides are TGTGCCAGCAGGGGGGAGGGAGGGAATTCACCCCTCCACTTT. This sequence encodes CASRGEGGNSPLHF.

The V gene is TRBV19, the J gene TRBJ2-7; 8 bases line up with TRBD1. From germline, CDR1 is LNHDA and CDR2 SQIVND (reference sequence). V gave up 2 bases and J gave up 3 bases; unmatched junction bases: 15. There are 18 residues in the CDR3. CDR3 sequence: CASSIKPYGQGSSYEQYF. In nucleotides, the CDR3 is TGTGCCAGTAGTATAAAACCCTATGGACAGGGTAGCAGCTACGAGCAGTACTTC.

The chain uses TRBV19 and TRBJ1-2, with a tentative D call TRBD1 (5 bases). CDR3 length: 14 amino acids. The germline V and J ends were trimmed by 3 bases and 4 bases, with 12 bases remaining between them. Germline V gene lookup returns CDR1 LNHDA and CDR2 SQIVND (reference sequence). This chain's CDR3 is CASSIPTELYGYTF. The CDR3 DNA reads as TGTGCCAGTAGTATCCCGACAGAGCTCTATGGCTACACCTTC. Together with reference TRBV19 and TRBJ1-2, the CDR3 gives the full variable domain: DGGITQSPKYLFRKEGQNVTLSCEQNLNHDAMYWYRQDPGQGLRLIYYSQIVNDFQKGDIAEGYSVSREKKESFPLTVTSAQKNPTAFYLCASSIPTELYGYTFGSGTRLTVV.

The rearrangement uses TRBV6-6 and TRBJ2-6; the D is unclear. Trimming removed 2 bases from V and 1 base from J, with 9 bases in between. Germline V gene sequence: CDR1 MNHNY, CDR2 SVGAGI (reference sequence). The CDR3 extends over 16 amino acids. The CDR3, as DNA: TGTGCCAGCAGTTACCCAGTCAGGTCTGGGGCCAACGTCCTGACTTTC. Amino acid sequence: CASSYPVRSGANVLTF.

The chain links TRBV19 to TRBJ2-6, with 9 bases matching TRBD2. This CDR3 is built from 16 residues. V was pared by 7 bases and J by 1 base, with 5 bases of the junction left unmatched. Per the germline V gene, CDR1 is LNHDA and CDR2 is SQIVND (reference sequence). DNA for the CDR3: TGTGCCAGTACCACGCGGGGGGGATCTGGGGCCAACGTCCTGACTTTC. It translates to CASTTRGGSGANVLTF.

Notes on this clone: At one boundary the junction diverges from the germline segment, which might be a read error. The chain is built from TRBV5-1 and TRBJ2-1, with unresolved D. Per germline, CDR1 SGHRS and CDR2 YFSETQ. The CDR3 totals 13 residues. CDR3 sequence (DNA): TGCGCCAGCAGATTGGTAGGGTTCGGTGAGCAGTTCTTC. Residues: CASRLVGFGEQFF.

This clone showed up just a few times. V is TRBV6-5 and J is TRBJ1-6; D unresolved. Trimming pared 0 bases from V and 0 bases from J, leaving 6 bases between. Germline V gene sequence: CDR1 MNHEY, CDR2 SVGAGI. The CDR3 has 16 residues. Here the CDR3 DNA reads TGTGCCAGCAGTTACTCGGCAGTCTCCTATAATTCACCCCTCCACTTT. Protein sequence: CASSYSAVSYNSPLHF.

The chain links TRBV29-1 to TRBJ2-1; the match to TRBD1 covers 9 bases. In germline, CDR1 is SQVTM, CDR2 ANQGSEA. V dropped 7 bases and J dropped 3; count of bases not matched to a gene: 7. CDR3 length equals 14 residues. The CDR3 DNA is TGCAGCGCCGATGGACAGGGGATCTACAATGAGCAGTTCTTC. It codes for CSADGQGIYNEQFF.

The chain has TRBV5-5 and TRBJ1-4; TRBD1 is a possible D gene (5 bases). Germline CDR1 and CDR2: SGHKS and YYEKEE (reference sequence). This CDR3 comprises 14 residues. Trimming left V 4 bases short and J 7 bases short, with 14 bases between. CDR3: CASSPLAGTEKLFF. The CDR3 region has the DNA TGTGCCAGCAGCCCCTTGGCAGGGACTGAAAAACTGTTTTTT.

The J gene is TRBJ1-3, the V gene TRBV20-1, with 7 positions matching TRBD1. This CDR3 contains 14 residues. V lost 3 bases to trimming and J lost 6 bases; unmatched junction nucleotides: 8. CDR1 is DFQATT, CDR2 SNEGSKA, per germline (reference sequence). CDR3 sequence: CSASEDRLKNTIYF. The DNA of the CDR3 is TGCAGTGCTAGTGAGGACAGGCTTAAAAACACCATATATTTT.

The CDR3 DNA sequence: TGTGCCAGCAGCCGACTAGCGGGGGGATCAGATACGCAGTATTTT. It specifies CASSRLAGGSDTQYF. The J gene is TRBJ2-3, the V gene TRBV5-4; 13 nucleotides line up with TRBD2. Germline trimming cut 4 bases from V and 4 bases from J; bases unmatched to any gene: 3. This CDR3 spans 15 amino acids. The germline V gene has CDR1 SGHNT and CDR2 YYREEE (reference sequence).

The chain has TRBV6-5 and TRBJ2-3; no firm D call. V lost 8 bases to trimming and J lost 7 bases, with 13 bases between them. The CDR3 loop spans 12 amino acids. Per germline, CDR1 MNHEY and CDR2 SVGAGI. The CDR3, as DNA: TGTGCCAGCGGTCAATTGATATATACGCAGTATTTT. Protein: CASGQLIYTQYF.

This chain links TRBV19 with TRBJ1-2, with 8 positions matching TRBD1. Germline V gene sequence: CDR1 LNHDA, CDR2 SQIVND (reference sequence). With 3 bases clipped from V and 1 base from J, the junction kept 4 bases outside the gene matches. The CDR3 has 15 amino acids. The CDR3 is CASSIQGAINYGYTF. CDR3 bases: TGTGCCAGTAGTATCCAGGGGGCTATTAACTATGGCTACACCTTC.

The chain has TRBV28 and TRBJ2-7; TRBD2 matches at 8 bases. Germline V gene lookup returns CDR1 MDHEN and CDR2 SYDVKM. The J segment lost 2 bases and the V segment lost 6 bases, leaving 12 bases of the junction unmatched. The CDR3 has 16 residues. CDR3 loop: CASSPGRGVRTYEQYF. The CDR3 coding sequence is TGTGCCAGCAGCCCGGGGCGGGGGGTGAGAACCTACGAGCAGTACTTC.